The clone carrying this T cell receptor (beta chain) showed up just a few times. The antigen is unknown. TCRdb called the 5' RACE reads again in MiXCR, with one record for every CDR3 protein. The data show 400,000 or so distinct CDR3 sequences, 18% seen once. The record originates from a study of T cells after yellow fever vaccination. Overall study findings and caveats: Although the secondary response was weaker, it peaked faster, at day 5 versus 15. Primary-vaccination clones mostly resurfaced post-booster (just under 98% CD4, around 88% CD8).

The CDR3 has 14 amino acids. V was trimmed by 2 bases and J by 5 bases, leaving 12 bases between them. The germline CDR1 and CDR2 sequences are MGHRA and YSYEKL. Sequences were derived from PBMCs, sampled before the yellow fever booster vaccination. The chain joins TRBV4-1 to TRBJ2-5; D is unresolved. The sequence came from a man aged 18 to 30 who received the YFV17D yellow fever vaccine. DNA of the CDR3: TGCGCCAGCAGCCAAATGATTGGGTGGGAGACCCAGTACTTC. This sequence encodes CASSQMIGWETQYF.